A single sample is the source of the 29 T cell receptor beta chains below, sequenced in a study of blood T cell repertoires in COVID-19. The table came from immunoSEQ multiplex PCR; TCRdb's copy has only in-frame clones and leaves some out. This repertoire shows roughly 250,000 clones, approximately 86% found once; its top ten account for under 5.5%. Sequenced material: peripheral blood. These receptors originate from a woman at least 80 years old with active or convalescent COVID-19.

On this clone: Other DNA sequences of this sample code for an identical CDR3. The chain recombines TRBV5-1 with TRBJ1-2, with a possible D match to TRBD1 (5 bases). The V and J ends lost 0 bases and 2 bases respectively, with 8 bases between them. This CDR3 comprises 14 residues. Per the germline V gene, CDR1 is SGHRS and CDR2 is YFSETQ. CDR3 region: CASSLGQSNYGYTF. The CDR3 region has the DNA TGCGCCAGCAGCTTGGGACAGTCAAACTATGGCTACACCTTC.

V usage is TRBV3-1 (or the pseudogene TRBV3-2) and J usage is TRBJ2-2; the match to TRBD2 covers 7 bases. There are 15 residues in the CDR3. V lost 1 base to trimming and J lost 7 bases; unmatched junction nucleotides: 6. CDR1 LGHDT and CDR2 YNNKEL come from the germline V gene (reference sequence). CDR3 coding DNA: TGTGCCAGCAGCCAAGGCGGGGGTCGGATCGGGGAGCTGTTTTTT. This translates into CASSQGGGRIGELFF.

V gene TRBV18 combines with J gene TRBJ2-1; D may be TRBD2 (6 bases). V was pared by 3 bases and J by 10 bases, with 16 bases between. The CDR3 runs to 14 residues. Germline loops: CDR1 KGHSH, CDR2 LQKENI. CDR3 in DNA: TGTGCCAGCTCACCGCAGCCTAGCGTTGGAGAGCAGTTCTTC. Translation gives CASSPQPSVGEQFF. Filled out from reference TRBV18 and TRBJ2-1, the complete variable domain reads NAGVMQNPRHLVRRRGQEARLRCSPMKGHSHVYWYRQLPEEGLKFMVYLQKENIIDESGMPKERFSAEFPKEGPSILRIQQVVRGDSAAYFCASSPQPSVGEQFFGPGTRLTVL.

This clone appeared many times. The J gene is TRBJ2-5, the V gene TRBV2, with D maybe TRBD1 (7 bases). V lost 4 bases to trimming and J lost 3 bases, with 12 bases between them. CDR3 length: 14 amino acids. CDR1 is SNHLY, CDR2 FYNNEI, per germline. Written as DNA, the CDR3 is TGTGCCAGCAGTGGACGCGGGACAGAAGAGACCCAGTACTTC. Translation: CASSGRGTEETQYF.

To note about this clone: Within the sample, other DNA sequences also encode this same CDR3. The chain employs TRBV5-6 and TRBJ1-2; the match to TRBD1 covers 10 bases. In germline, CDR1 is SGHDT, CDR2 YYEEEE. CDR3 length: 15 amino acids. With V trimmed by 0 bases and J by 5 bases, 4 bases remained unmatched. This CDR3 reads CASSLGDRGGYGYTF. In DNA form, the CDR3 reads TGTGCCAGCAGCTTGGGGGACAGGGGAGGTTATGGCTACACCTTC.

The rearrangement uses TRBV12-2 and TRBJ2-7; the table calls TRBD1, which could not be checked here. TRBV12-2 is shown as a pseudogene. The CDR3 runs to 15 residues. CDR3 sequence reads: CASRRQGQGGYEQYF. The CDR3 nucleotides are TGTGCAAGTCGCCGCCAGGGACAGGGAGGCTACGAGCAGTACTTC.

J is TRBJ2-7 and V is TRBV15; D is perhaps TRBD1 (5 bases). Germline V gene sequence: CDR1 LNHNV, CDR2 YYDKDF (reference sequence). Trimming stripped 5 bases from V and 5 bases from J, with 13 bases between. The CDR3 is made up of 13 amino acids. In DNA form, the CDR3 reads TGTGCCACCAGCGCAGGGTCCTACGACGAGCAGTACTTC. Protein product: CATSAGSYDEQYF.

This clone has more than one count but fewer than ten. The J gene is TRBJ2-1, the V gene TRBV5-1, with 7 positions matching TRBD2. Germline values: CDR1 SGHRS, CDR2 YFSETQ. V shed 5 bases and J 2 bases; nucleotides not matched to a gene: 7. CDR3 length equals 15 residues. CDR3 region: CASSFGGSTYNEQFF. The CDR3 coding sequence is TGCGCCAGCAGTTTCGGCGGGAGTACCTACAATGAGCAGTTCTTC. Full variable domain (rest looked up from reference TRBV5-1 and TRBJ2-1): KAGVTQTPRYLIKTRGQQVTLSCSPISGHRSVSWYQQTPGQGLQFLFEYFSETQRNKGNFPGRFSGRQFSNSRSEMNVSTLELGDSALYLCASSFGGSTYNEQFFGPGTRLTVL.

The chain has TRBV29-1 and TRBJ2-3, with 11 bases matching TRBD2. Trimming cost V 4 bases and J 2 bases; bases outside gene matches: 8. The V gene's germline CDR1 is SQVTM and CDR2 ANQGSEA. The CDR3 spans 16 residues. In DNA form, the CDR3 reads TGCAGCGTTGCTCTAGCGGGGGGCGAACTCACAGATACGCAGTATTTT. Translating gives CSVALAGGELTDTQYF.

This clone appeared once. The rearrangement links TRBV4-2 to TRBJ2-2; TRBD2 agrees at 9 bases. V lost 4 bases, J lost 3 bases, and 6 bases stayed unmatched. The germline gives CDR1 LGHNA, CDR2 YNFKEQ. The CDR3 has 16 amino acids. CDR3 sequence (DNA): TGTGCCAGCAGCCCTAGCGGGACTACCGACACCGGGGAGCTGTTTTTT. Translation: CASSPSGTTDTGELFF.

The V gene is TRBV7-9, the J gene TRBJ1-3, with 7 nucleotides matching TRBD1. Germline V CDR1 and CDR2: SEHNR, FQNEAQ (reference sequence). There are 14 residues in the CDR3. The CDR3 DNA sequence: TGTGCTAGACAGGGAGTAAACTCTGGAAACACCATATATTTT. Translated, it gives CARQGVNSGNTIYF.

CDR3 protein: CASSDSMLAQFF. CDR3 in DNA: TGTGCCAGCAGTGACTCGATGCTAGCACAGTTCTTC. The chain recombines TRBV6-4 with TRBJ2-1; D may be TRBD2 (5 bases). Trimming cost V 0 bases and J 13 bases, with 10 bases left between them. CDR1 and CDR2 from the germline V gene are MRHNA and SNTAGT. The CDR3 has 12 amino acids.

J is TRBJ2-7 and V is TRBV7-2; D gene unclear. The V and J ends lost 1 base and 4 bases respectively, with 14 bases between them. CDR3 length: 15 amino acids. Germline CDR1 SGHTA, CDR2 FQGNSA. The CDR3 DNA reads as TGTGCCAGCAGCTTAGGAGCACTAACCTTATACGAGCAGTACTTC. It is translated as CASSLGALTLYEQYF.

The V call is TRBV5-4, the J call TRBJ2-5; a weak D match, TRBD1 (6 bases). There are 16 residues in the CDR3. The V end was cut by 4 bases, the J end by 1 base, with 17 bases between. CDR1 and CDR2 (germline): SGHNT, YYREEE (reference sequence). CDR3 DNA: TGTGCCAGCAGCCCAAGACCGGACAGATTCCAAGAGACCCAGTACTTC. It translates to CASSPRPDRFQETQYF. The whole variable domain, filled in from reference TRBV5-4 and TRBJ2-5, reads ETGVTQSPTHLIKTRGQQVTLRCSSQSGHNTVSWYQQALGQGPQFIFQYYREEENGRGNFPPRFSGLQFPNYSSELNVNALELDDSALYLCASSPRPDRFQETQYFGPGTRLLVL.

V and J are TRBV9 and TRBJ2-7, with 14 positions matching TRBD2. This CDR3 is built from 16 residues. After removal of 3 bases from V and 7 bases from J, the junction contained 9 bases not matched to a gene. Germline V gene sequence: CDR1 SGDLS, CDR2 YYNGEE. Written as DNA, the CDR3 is TGTGCCAGCAGCGCGGGACTAGCGGGAGCGAAGAGAGAGCAGTACTTC. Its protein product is CASSAGLAGAKREQYF.

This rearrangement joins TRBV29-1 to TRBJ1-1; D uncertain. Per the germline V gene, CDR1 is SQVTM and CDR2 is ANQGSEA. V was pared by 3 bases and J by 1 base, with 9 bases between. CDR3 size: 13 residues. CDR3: CSVDFTGNTEAFF. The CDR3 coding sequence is TGCAGCGTTGACTTTACGGGGAACACTGAAGCTTTCTTT.

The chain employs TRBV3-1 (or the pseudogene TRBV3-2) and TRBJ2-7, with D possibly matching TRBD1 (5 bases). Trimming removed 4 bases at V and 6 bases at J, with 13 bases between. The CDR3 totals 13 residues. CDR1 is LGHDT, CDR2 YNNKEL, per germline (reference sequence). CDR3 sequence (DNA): TGTGCCAGCAGCCCACCGGAGACAGCCGAGCAGTACTTC. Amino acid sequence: CASSPPETAEQYF.

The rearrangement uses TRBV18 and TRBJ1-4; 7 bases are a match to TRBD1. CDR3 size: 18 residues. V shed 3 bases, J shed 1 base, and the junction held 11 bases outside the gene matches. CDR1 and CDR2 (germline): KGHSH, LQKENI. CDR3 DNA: TGTGCCAGCTCACCGTTAACGCCTGACAGGGTAACTAATGAAAAACTGTTTTTT. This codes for CASSPLTPDRVTNEKLFF.

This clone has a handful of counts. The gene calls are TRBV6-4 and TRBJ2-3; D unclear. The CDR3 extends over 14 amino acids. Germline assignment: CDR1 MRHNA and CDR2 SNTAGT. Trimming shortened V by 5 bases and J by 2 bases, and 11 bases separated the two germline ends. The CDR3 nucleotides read TGTGCCAGCAGTCCTTCAGGTTTCACAGATACGCAGTATTTT. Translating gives CASSPSGFTDTQYF.

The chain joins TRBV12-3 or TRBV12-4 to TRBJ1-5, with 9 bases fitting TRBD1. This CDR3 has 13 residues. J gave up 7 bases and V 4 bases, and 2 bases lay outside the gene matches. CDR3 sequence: CASSSTGGQPQHF. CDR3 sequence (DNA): TGTGCCAGCAGTTCGACAGGGGGACAGCCCCAGCATTTT.

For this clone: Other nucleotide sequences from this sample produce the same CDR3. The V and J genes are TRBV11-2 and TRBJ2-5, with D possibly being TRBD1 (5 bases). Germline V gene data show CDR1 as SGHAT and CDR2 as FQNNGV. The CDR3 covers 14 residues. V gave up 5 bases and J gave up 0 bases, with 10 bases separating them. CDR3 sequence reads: CASSPGLDQETQYF. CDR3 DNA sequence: TGTGCCAGCAGCCCAGGGTTGGACCAAGAGACCCAGTACTTC.

This CDR3 is CASAASTGPGQPQHF. The CDR3 DNA is TGTGCCAGTGCGGCTTCAACAGGGCCTGGACAGCCCCAGCATTTT. This chain joins TRBV19 and TRBJ1-5, with D tentatively TRBD1 (6 bases). Germline V gene sequence: CDR1 LNHDA, CDR2 SQIVND (reference sequence). There are 15 residues in the CDR3. V was shortened by 8 bases and J by 7 bases, with 21 bases between the two germline ends.

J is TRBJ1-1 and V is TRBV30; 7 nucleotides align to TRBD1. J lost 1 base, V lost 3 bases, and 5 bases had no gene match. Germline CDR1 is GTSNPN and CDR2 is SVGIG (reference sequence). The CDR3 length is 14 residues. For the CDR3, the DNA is TGTGCCTGGAGAAGACAGGGACGGAACACTGAAGCTTTCTTT. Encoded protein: CAWRRQGRNTEAFF.

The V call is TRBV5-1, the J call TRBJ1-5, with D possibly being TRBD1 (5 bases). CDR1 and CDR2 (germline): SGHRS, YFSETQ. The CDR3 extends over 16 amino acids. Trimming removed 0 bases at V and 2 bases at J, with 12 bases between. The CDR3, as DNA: TGCGCCAGCAGCTTGGGGGCAGGGAATGGCAATCAGCCCCAGCATTTT. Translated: CASSLGAGNGNQPQHF.

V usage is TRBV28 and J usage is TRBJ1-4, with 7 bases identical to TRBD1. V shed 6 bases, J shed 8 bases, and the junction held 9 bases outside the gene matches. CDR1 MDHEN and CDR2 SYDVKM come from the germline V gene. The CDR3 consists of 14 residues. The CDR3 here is CASRSTGSGEKLFF. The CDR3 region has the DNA TGTGCCAGCAGATCGACAGGGAGCGGGGAAAAACTGTTTTTT.

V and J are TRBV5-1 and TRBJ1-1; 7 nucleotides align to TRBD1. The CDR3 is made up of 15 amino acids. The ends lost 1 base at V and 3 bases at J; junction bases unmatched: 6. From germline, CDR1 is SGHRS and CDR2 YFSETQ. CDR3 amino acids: CASSLKGAGDTEAFF. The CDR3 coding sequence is TGCGCCAGCAGCTTGAAGGGGGCCGGGGACACTGAAGCTTTCTTT.

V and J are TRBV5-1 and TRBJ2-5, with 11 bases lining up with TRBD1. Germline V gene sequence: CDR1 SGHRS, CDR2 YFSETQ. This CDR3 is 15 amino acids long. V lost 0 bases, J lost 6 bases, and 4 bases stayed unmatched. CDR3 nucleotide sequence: TGCGCCAGCAGCTTGGAGGGACAGGGGGTGAAGACCCAGTACTTC. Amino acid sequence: CASSLEGQGVKTQYF. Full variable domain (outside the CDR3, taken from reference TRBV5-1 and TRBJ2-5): KAGVTQTPRYLIKTRGQQVTLSCSPISGHRSVSWYQQTPGQGLQFLFEYFSETQRNKGNFPGRFSGRQFSNSRSEMNVSTLELGDSALYLCASSLEGQGVKTQYFGPGTRLLVL.

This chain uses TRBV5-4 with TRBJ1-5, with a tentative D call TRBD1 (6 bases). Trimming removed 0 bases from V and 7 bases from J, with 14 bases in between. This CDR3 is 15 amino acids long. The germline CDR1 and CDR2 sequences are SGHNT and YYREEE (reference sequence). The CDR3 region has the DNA TGTGCCAGCAGCTTGGGTGGGGGGGCAGGCCAGCCCCAGCATTTT. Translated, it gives CASSLGGGAGQPQHF.

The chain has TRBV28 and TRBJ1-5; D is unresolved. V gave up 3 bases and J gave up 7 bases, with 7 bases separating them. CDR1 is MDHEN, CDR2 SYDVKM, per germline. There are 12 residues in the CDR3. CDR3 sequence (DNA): TGTGCCAGCAGTTTCGTTCCCCAGCCCCAGCATTTT. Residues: CASSFVPQPQHF.